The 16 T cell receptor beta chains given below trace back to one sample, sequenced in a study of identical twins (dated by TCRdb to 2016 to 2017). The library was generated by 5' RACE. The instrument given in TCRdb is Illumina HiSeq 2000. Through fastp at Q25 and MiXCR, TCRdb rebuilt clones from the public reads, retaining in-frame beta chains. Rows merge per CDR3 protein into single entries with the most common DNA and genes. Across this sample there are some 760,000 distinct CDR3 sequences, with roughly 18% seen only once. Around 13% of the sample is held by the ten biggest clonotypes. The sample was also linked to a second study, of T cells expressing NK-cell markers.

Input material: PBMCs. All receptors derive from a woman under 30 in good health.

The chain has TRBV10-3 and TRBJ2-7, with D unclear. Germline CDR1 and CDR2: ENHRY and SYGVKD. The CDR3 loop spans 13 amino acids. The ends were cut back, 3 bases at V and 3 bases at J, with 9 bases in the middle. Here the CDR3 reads CAISDVRIYEQYF. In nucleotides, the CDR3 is TGTGCCATCAGTGATGTCAGAATCTACGAGCAGTACTTC.

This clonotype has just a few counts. In DNA, the CDR3 is TGCAGTGCGCCGCCTAGCGGCTCCTACAATGAGCAGTTCTTC. Protein sequence: CSAPPSGSYNEQFF. The rearrangement links TRBV20-1 to TRBJ2-1, with TRBD2 identical over 7 bases. This CDR3 contains 14 residues. Germline CDR1 DFQATT, CDR2 SNEGSKA (reference sequence). Germline trimming cut 6 bases from V and 0 bases from J; bases unmatched to any gene: 5.

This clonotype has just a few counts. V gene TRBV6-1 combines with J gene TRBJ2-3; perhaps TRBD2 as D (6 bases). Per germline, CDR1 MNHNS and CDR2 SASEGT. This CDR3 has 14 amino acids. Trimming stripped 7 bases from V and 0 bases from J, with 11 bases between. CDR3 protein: CASTKAGSTDTQYF. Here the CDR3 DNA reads TGTGCCAGCACCAAGGCGGGAAGCACAGATACGCAGTATTTT.

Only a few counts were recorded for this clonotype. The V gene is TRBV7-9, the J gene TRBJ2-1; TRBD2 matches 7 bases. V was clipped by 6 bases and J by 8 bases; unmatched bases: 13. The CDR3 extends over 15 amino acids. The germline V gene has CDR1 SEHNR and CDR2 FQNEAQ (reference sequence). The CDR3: CASSSSGHATDEQFF. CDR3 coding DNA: TGTGCCAGCAGTTCTAGCGGCCATGCCACGGATGAGCAGTTCTTC.

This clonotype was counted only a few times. The CDR3 protein is CSANPPGINEQFF. In nucleotides, the CDR3 is TGCAGTGCTAATCCTCCAGGGATCAATGAGCAGTTCTTC. The chain joins TRBV20-1 to TRBJ2-1; TRBD1 might be the D (5 bases). CDR3 length equals 13 residues. Germline-derived CDR1 and CDR2 are DFQATT and SNEGSKA (reference sequence). V lost 4 bases and J 6 bases, leaving 13 bases between the germline ends.

The CDR3 is CASSPPRGPLTGELFF. CDR3 sequence (DNA): TGTGCCAGCAGCCCCCCGAGAGGTCCCCTCACCGGGGAGCTGTTTTTT. The chain joins TRBV3-1 to TRBJ2-2; D ambiguous. CDR1 and CDR2 (germline): LGHDT, YNNKEL (reference sequence). V lost 4 bases and J 4 bases, leaving 16 bases between the germline ends. This CDR3 region has 16 residues.

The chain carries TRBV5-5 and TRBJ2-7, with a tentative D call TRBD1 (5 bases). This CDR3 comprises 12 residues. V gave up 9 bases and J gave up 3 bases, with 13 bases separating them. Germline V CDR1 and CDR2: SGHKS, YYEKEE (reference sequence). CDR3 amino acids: CATQDSLYEQYF. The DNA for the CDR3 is TGTGCCACCCAAGACAGTCTCTACGAGCAGTACTTC.

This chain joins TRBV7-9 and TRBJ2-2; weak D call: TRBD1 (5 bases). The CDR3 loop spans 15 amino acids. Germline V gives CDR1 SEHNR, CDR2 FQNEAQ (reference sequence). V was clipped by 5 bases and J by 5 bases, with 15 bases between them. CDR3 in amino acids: CASSPPQGRTGELFF. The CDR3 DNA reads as TGTGCCAGCAGCCCGCCCCAGGGAAGGACCGGGGAGCTGTTTTTT.

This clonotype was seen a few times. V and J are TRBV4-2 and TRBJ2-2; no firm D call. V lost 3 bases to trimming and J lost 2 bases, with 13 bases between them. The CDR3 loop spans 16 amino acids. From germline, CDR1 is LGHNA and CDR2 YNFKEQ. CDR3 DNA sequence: TGTGCCAGCAGCCAGTTGCCCCATGTAAACACCGGGGAGCTGTTTTTT. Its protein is CASSQLPHVNTGELFF.

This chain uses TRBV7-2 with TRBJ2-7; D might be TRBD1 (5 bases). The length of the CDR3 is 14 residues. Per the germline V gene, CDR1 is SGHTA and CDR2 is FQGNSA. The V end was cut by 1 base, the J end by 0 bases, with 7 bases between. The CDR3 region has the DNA TGTGCCAGCAGCTTAGAACAGGCCTCCTACGAGCAGTACTTC. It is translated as CASSLEQASYEQYF.

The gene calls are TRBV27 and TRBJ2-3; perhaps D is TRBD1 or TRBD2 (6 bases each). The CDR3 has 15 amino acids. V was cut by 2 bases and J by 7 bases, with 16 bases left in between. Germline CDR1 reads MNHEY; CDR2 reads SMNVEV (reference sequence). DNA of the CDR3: TGTGCCAGCAGTTTAGAGGGAAGGGGGGCCCATACGCAGTATTTT. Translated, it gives CASSLEGRGAHTQYF.

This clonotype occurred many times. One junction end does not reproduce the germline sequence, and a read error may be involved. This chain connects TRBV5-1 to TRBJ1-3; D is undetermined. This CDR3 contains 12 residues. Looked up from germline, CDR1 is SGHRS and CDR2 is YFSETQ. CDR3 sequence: CASSLEGNTIYF. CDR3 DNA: TGTGCCAGCAGTTTAGAAGGAAACACCATATATTTT.

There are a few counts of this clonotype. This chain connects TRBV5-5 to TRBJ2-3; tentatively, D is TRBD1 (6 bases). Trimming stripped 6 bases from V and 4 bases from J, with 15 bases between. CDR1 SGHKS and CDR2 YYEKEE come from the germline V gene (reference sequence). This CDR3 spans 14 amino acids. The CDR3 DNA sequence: TGTGCCAGCAACCAAGGGGGATGGGCAGATACGCAGTATTTT. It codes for CASNQGGWADTQYF.

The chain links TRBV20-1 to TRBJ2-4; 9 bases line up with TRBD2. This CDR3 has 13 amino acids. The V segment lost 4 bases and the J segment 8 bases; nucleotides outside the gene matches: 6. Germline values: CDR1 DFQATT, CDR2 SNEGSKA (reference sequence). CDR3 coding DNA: TGCAGTGCTAAGGGACTAGCCACGGACATTCAGTACTTC. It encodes CSAKGLATDIQYF.

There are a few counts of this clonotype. The CDR3 DNA sequence: TGCAATGCGGGGATTCGGGACAGCCTGCCCTATGGCTACACCTTC. Encoded protein: CNAGIRDSLPYGYTF. The V gene is TRBV20-1, the J gene TRBJ1-2, with 7 bases identical to TRBD1. The CDR3 extends over 15 amino acids. Germline CDR1 DFQATT, CDR2 SNEGSKA (reference sequence).

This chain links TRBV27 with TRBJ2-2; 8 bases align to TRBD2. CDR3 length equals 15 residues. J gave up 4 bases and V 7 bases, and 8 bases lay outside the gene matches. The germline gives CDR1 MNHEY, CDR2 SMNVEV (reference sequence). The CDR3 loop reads CASTLQAGVTGELFF. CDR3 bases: TGTGCCAGCACCTTGCAAGCGGGGGTCACCGGGGAGCTGTTTTTT.